This T cell receptor (beta chain) was retrieved from a study of blood T cell repertoires in COVID-19. Study-wide context: The samples span acute and convalescent COVID-19 from the United States, Italy and Spain.

Seattle-derived patients entered the study during active infection and were followed longitudinally. Germline trimming cut 11 bases from V and 3 bases from J; bases unmatched to any gene: 11. Germline assignment: CDR1 MNHEY and CDR2 SVGAGI. The CDR3 extends over 15 amino acids. Here immunoSEQ multiplex PCR was the method, and the copy in TCRdb shows in-frame clones only, minus some. The sample lists about 280,000 clones; 86% were seen once. The source material was peripheral blood. The TCR sequence derives from a woman in her 70s with COVID-19, enrolled during active disease. The V gene is TRBV6-5, the J gene TRBJ2-5, with 11 bases fitting TRBD1. The CDR3 nucleotides read TGTGCCTCCTGGTTTGGGGGACAGGGGGAAGAGACCCAGTACTTC. Encoded protein: CASWFGGQGEETQYF.